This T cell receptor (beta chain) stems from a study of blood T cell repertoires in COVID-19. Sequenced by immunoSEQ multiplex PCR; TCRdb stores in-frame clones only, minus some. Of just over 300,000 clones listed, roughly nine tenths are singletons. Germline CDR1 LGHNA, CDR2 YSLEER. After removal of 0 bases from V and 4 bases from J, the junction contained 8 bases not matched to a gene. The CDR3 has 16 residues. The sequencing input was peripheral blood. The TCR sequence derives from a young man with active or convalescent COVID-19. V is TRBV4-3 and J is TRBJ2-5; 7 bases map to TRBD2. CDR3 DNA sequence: TGCGCCAGCAGCCAAGATTTTCAGCGGGGCGGAGAGACCCAGTACTTC. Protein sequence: CASSQDFQRGGETQYF.